A selection of T cell receptor beta chains follows, all from one sample in a study of beta chain features in type 1 diabetes. The data were produced by immunoSEQ multiplex PCR, yet TCRdb's version contains in-frame clones alone and is incomplete. Of about 700,000 clones detected, 13% appear once; the ten largest clones hold approximately 0.021%. Sequencing input: naive CD4+ T cells from blood. These receptor sequences come from a man aged 18 to 30 with type 1 diabetes. CDR3s include the opening cysteine and the closing phenylalanine or tryptophan. The D gene is left open where the match is weak. Where a row states a size, it is once, few, many or the class of an expanded clone; other rows omit it.

TRBJ2-1 | TRBV19 | TRBD2 | - | 15 | TGTGCCAGTAAGGGAGGGCTGGTGGCCTACAATGAGCAGTTCTTC | CASKGGLVAYNEQFF
TRBJ2-5 | TRBV18 | - | few | 14 | TGTGCCAGCTCACCCCAGGGGAGGTCAGAGACCCAGTACTTC | CASSPQGRSETQYF
TRBJ2-7 | TRBV27 | TRBD1 | - | 15 | TGTGCCAGCAGTTTAGGACAGGGGCTCCCCTACGAGCAGTACTTC | CASSLGQGLPYEQYF
TRBJ1-3 | TRBV4-2 | - | - | 17 | TGTGCCAGCAGCCAAGAAACACGGGGTGACTGGAGAAACACCATATATTTT | CASSQETRGDWRNTIYF
TRBJ1-5 | TRBV30 | - | - | 15 | TGTGCCTGGAGTGGGTCGCGGGGAAAAAATCAGCCCCAGCATTTT | CAWSGSRGKNQPQHF
TRBJ2-7 | TRBV10-3 | - | - | 11 | TGTGCCATCAGTGAGTCTAACGAGCAGTACTTC | CAISESNEQYF
TRBJ2-5 | TRBV10-3 | TRBD2 | - | 15 | TGTGCCATCAGGACTAGCGGGGGGGCCGGAGAGACCCAGTACTTC | CAIRTSGGAGETQYF
TRBJ2-2 | TRBV29-1 | - | - | 14 | TGCAGCGTTGAGGATAGGCTGCACACCGGGGAGCTGTTTTTT | CSVEDRLHTGELFF
TRBJ2-7 | TRBV19 | - | - | 13 | TGTGCCAGCCGGGTATCGGGGACTTACGAGCAGTACTTC | CASRVSGTYEQYF
TRBJ1-2 | TRBV7-2 | - | - | 16 | TGTGCCAGCAGCTTATGGCAGGGGAGAAGCAACTATGGCTACACCTTC | CASSLWQGRSNYGYTF
TRBJ1-5 | TRBV4-1 | - | - | 12 | TGCGCCAGCAGTCGTCCCGGCGAGCCCCAGCATTTT | CASSRPGEPQHF
TRBJ2-5 | TRBV29-1 | - | - | 11 | TGCAGCGGAGGGGGAGTGGAGACCCAGTACTTC | CSGGGVETQYF
TRBJ2-2 | TRBV5-1 | - | few | 15 | TGCGCCAGCAGCTTGGACGGCTACCCATCCGGGGAGCTGTTTTTT | CASSLDGYPSGELFF
TRBJ2-7 | TRBV30 | - | few | 12 | TGTGCCTGGACAGAGGGGCGGTACGAGCAGTACTTC | CAWTEGRYEQYF
TRBJ2-3 | TRBV6-5 | TRBD2 | - | 15 | TGTGCCAGCAGTGTCGGGACTAGCGGGGGAGATACGCAGTATTTT | CASSVGTSGGDTQYF
TRBJ1-1 | TRBV18 | - | few | 13 | TGTGCCAGCTCACCACCGGATAACACTGAAGCTTTCTTT | CASSPPDNTEAFF
TRBJ2-7 | TRBV14 | - | - | 14 | TGTGCCAGCAGCCAAGCCTACCTTAACTACGAGCAGTACTTC | CASSQAYLNYEQYF
TRBJ1-2 | TRBV19 | - | few | 11 | TGTGCCAGTAGAACGACAGGCCGCTACACCTTC | CASRTTGRYTF
TRBJ1-1 | TRBV25-1 | - | - | 16 | TGTGCCAGCAGTGAATATGAGGGGCCAGGGGACACTGAAGCTTTCTTT | CASSEYEGPGDTEAFF
TRBJ2-3 | TRBV11-2 | - | few | 13 | TGTGCCAGCAGCTTAGCGCGCTTCGATACGCAGTATTTT | CASSLARFDTQYF
TRBJ1-5 | TRBV11-2 | - | once | 13 | TGTGCCAGCAGCTTAGCAGGGTACCAGCCCCAGCATTTT | CASSLAGYQPQHF
TRBJ2-3 | TRBV5-1 | TRBD1 | - | 15 | TGCGCCAGCAGCTTCGGACAGGGGGTTGCAGATACGCAGTATTTT | CASSFGQGVADTQYF
TRBJ1-2 | TRBV19 | - | few | 13 | TGTGCCAGTTTCGGACACCTCTACTATGGCTACACCTTC | CASFGHLYYGYTF
TRBJ2-1 | TRBV10-3 | - | - | 14 | TGTGCCATCGGACGGGATCCCTCCTACAATGAGCAGTTCTTC | CAIGRDPSYNEQFF
TRBJ2-5 | TRBV9 | TRBD2 | few | 13 | TGTGCCAGCAGCGTAAGCGGGGTGGAGACCCAGTACTTC | CASSVSGVETQYF
TRBJ2-3 | TRBV13 | TRBD2 | - | 15 | TGTGCCAGCAGCCTGCGGGGGGTGGGCACAGATACGCAGTATTTT | CASSLRGVGTDTQYF
TRBJ1-1 | TRBV6-5 | TRBD1 | - | 16 | TGTGCCAGCAGTTCCCGAGGGGGCACAGGGAACACTGAAGCTTTCTTT | CASSSRGGTGNTEAFF
TRBJ2-2 | TRBV15 | - | few | 15 | TGTGCCACCAGCAGAGACAGGGTTCGCACCGGGGAGCTGTTTTTT | CATSRDRVRTGELFF
TRBJ2-7 | TRBV6-5 | TRBD1 | - | 13 | TGTGCCAGCGACCGAATGCAGGGGGACGAGCAGTACTTC | CASDRMQGDEQYF